These 22 T cell receptor beta chains were sequenced from one sample in a study of blood T cell repertoires in COVID-19. Assay used: immunoSEQ multiplex PCR; TCRdb lists only in-frame clones, some missing. This sample has roughly 100,000 clones, with 80% to 95% found just once. Source material: peripheral blood. These TCRs come from a woman in her forties or fifties with COVID-19, enrolled during active disease.

V and J are TRBV5-4 and TRBJ2-2, with a tentative D call TRBD2 (6 bases). The CDR3 is 14 residues long. V lost 6 bases to trimming and J lost 1 base, with 10 bases between them. In germline, CDR1 is SGHNT, CDR2 YYREEE (reference sequence). The CDR3 loop reads CASKWGENTGELFF. The CDR3 DNA reads TGTGCCAGCAAGTGGGGGGAGAACACCGGGGAGCTGTTTTTT. Looking up the rest from reference TRBV5-4 and TRBJ2-2 gives the full variable domain: ETGVTQSPTHLIKTRGQQVTLRCSSQSGHNTVSWYQQALGQGPQFIFQYYREEENGRGNFPPRFSGLQFPNYSSELNVNALELDDSALYLCASKWGENTGELFFGEGSRLTVL.

The chain couples TRBV12-3 or TRBV12-4 to TRBJ2-1, with TRBD1 as a possible D gene (5 bases). Trimming removed 5 bases at V and 6 bases at J, with 8 bases between. The CDR3 totals 12 residues. This chain's CDR3 is CASSIRVNEQFF. The CDR3 DNA follows: TGTGCCAGCAGTATCAGGGTCAATGAGCAGTTCTTC.

The chain combines TRBV9 with TRBJ1-4; tentative D call: TRBD1 (5 bases). Germline-derived CDR1 and CDR2 are SGDLS and YYNGEE. Trimming left V 2 bases short and J 0 bases short, with 11 bases between. The CDR3 sequence is 16 residues long. CDR3 in amino acids: CASSVGGDATNEKLFF. CDR3 nucleotides: TGTGCCAGCAGCGTGGGGGGTGACGCAACTAATGAAAAACTGTTTTTT.

The V call is TRBV25-1, the J call TRBJ1-6, with 9 bases identical to TRBD1. The CDR3 spans 15 residues. The V segment lost 4 bases and the J segment 7 bases; nucleotides outside the gene matches: 5. The germline V gene encodes CDR1 MGHDK and CDR2 SYGVNS. Here the CDR3 DNA reads TGTGCCAGCAGTGCGGGACAGGGAGGAAATTCACCCCTCCACTTT. Translated: CASSAGQGGNSPLHF.

The V gene is TRBV6-5, the J gene TRBJ2-5; TRBD1 aligns across 7 bases. The CDR3 consists of 14 residues. J lost 2 bases, V lost 6 bases, and 6 bases had no gene match. Germline assignment: CDR1 MNHEY and CDR2 SVGAGI. The CDR3 loop reads CASSLNRGQETQYF. CDR3 DNA sequence: TGTGCCAGCAGCCTCAACAGGGGACAAGAGACCCAGTACTTC.

The genes are TRBV5-1 and TRBJ1-1; TRBD1 might be the D (6 bases). Looked up from germline, CDR1 is SGHRS and CDR2 is YFSETQ. Trimming left V 0 bases short and J 1 base short, with 10 bases between. The CDR3 is made up of 15 amino acids. The CDR3 DNA is TGCGCCAGCAGCTTGGAGGGACACCCGAACACTGAAGCTTTCTTT. Amino acids: CASSLEGHPNTEAFF.

CDR3 DNA sequence: TGCGCCAGCAGCCCCCTCGGAGCCTACAATGAGCAGTTCTTC. Protein sequence: CASSPLGAYNEQFF. J is TRBJ2-1 and V is TRBV5-1; D gene ambiguous. This CDR3 spans 14 amino acids. Germline V gives CDR1 SGHRS, CDR2 YFSETQ. Trimming took off 4 bases at V and 2 bases at J, with 10 bases between the two ends. Drawing the rest from reference TRBV5-1 and TRBJ2-1, the complete variable domain is KAGVTQTPRYLIKTRGQQVTLSCSPISGHRSVSWYQQTPGQGLQFLFEYFSETQRNKGNFPGRFSGRQFSNSRSEMNVSTLELGDSALYLCASSPLGAYNEQFFGPGTRLTVL.

DNA of the CDR3: TGCGCCAGCAGCTTGGTAGGACAGACAGATACGCAGTATTTT. Its protein is CASSLVGQTDTQYF. The gene calls are TRBV5-1 and TRBJ2-3; the D gene is possibly TRBD1 (6 bases). Germline-derived CDR1 and CDR2 are SGHRS and YFSETQ. The CDR3 runs to 14 residues. V dropped 0 bases and J dropped 3 bases, with 8 bases sitting between them.

CDR3 sequence reads: CASSVGLAGVSTVYNEQFF. The CDR3 bases are TGTGCCAGCAGCGTAGGACTAGCGGGGGTCTCAACCGTCTACAATGAGCAGTTCTTC. The genes are TRBV9 and TRBJ2-1; TRBD2 aligns across 12 bases. With 0 bases clipped from V and 3 bases from J, the junction kept 10 bases outside the gene matches. The germline CDR1 and CDR2 sequences are SGDLS and YYNGEE. This CDR3 is built from 19 residues.

The rearrangement uses TRBV28 and TRBJ1-5; D remains unclear. V was cut by 6 bases and J by 3 bases, with 6 bases left in between. CDR1 is MDHEN and CDR2 is SYDVKM in the germline V gene. This CDR3 comprises 12 residues. The CDR3 here is CASRAPNQPQHF. CDR3 in DNA: TGTGCCAGCAGGGCCCCCAATCAGCCCCAGCATTTT.

This chain links TRBV27 with TRBJ2-1, with D possibly TRBD2 on 6 matching bases. This CDR3 contains 14 residues. Germline V gene lookup returns CDR1 MNHEY and CDR2 SMNVEV (reference sequence). V was pared by 5 bases and J by 6 bases, with 14 bases between. The CDR3 here is CASSLRWGVNEQFF. The CDR3 DNA sequence: TGTGCCAGCAGTCTCCGGTGGGGGGTCAATGAGCAGTTCTTC.

The rearrangement joins TRBV5-4 to TRBJ2-7; 9 positions agree with TRBD2. CDR1 and CDR2 (germline): SGHNT, YYREEE (reference sequence). The CDR3 extends over 16 amino acids. Losses at the gene ends were 0 bases for V and 2 bases for J; bases not matched to a gene: 6. The CDR3 sequence is CASSLAERGVPYEQYV. Written as DNA, the CDR3 is TGTGCCAGCAGCTTGGCTGAGCGGGGGGTCCCCTACGAGCAGTACGTC.

The chain has TRBV6-5 and TRBJ1-2; 10 positions agree with TRBD1. V gave up 5 bases and J gave up 7 bases; unmatched junction bases: 7. Germline CDR1 is MNHEY and CDR2 is SVGAGI. CDR3 size: 14 residues. In nucleotides, the CDR3 is TGTGCCAGCAGTCCGAGACAGGGGGCGGGTGGCTACACCTTC. Protein sequence: CASSPRQGAGGYTF.

This sequence joins TRBV6-2 or TRBV6-3 and TRBJ1-5; D may be TRBD1 (5 bases). The CDR3 spans 13 residues. V lost 6 bases, J lost 6 bases, and 12 bases lay in between. The germline CDR1 and CDR2 sequences are MNHEY and SVGEGT. The CDR3 sequence: CASSPGGGQPQHF. In DNA form, the CDR3 reads TGTGCCAGCAGCCCGGGGGGAGGTCAGCCCCAGCATTTT.

The V and J genes are TRBV24-1 and TRBJ2-3; 9 bases map to TRBD2. Per germline, CDR1 KGHDR and CDR2 SFDVKD. Germline trimming cut 3 bases from V and 3 bases from J; bases unmatched to any gene: 6. This CDR3 comprises 16 residues. The CDR3 sequence is CATSDLRGGPTDTQYF. DNA for the CDR3: TGTGCCACCAGTGATCTGCGGGGGGGCCCTACAGATACGCAGTATTTT.

The chain combines TRBV29-1 with TRBJ2-7; tentative D call: TRBD2 (5 bases). Germline CDR1 reads SQVTM; CDR2 reads ANQGSEA. This CDR3 is built from 11 residues. The ends were cut back, 8 bases at V and 7 bases at J, with 15 bases in the middle. The chain's CDR3 is CSFLSGGEQYF. The CDR3 DNA is TGCAGCTTTTTGTCCGGCGGGGAGCAGTACTTC.

This chain joins TRBV30 and TRBJ2-6; tentatively, D is TRBD1 (5 bases). Germline loops: CDR1 GTSNPN, CDR2 SVGIG (reference sequence). Trimming stripped 2 bases from V and 1 base from J, with 15 bases between. This CDR3 comprises 17 residues. The DNA of the CDR3 is TGTGCCTGGAGTACCAGGGTAATTTCTTCTGGGGCCAACGTCCTGACTTTC. Translation gives CAWSTRVISSGANVLTF.

The chain combines TRBV7-2 with TRBJ1-1; maybe TRBD1 (6 bases). This CDR3 contains 14 residues. Trimming took off 8 bases at V and 5 bases at J, with 18 bases between the two ends. In germline, CDR1 is SGHTA, CDR2 FQGNSA. CDR3 nucleotide sequence: TGTGCCAGCGAGCCTACAGGGTACGGGACTGAAGCTTTCTTT. Translated, it gives CASEPTGYGTEAFF.

This chain connects TRBV5-4 to TRBJ1-1, with 7 bases lining up with TRBD1. The CDR3 totals 15 residues. Germline V lookup: CDR1 SGHNT, CDR2 YYREEE (reference sequence). Trimming at V came to 4 bases and at J to 0 bases, leaving 6 bases not matched to a gene. The CDR3 spells CASSLPGTVNTEAFF. In DNA form, the CDR3 reads TGTGCCAGCAGCCTACCCGGGACAGTGAACACTGAAGCTTTCTTT. Looking up the rest from reference TRBV5-4 and TRBJ1-1 gives the full variable domain: ETGVTQSPTHLIKTRGQQVTLRCSSQSGHNTVSWYQQALGQGPQFIFQYYREEENGRGNFPPRFSGLQFPNYSSELNVNALELDDSALYLCASSLPGTVNTEAFFGQGTRLTVV.

V is TRBV21-1 and J is TRBJ2-7; the DNA was not compared with TRBD2, the D call given in the table. TRBV21-1 is a recognized pseudogene. The CDR3 has 16 residues. CDR3 in DNA: TGTGCCAGCAGCAACACACCGGGCGGGGTGCGGGTCGAGCAGTACTTC. Its protein product is CASSNTPGGVRVEQYF.

The gene calls are TRBV19 and TRBJ1-4, with TRBD1 matching 7 bases. The CDR3 extends over 15 amino acids. V gave up 5 bases and J gave up 8 bases; unmatched junction bases: 11. Germline V CDR1 and CDR2: LNHDA, SQIVND (reference sequence). The CDR3 here is CASSPETGRWEKLFF. The CDR3 DNA is TGTGCCAGTAGTCCAGAGACAGGGCGGTGGGAAAAACTGTTTTTT.

The chain recombines TRBV27 with TRBJ2-7; TRBD1 matches 9 bases. V was clipped by 5 bases and J by 2 bases; unmatched bases: 22. Germline lookup yields CDR1 MNHEY and CDR2 SMNVEV (reference sequence). The CDR3 is made up of 20 amino acids. The CDR3 DNA reads as TGTGCCAGCAGTGTAGCCTGGGACAGGGATCTTGGGGGGTCTACCTACGAGCAGTACTTC. Residues: CASSVAWDRDLGGSTYEQYF.